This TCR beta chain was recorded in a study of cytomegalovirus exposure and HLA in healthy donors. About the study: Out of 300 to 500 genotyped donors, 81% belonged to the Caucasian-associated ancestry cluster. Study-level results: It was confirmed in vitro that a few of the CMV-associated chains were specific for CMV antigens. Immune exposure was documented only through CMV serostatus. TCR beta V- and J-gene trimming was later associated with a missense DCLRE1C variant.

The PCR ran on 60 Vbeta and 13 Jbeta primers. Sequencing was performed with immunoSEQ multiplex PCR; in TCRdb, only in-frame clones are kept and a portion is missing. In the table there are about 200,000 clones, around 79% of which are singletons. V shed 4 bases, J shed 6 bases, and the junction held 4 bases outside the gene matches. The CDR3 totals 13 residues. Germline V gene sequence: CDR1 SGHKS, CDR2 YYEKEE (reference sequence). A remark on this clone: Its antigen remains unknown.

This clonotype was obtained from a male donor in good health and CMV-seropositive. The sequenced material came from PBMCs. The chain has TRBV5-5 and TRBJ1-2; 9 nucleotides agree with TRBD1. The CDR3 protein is CASSPRQGDGYTF. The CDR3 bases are TGTGCCAGCAGCCCCCGACAGGGGGATGGCTACACCTTC.